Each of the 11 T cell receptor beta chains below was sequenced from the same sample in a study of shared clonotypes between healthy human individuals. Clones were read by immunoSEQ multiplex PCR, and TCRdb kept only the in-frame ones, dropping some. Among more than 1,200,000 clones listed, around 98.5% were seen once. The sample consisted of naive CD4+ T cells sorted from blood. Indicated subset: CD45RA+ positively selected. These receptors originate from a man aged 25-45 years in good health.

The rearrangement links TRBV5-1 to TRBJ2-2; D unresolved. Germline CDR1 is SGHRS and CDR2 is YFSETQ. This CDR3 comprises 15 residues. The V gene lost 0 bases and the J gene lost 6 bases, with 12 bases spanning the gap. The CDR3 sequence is CASSLDRPPPGELFF. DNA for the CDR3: TGCGCCAGCAGCTTGGACAGACCGCCCCCCGGGGAGCTGTTTTTT.

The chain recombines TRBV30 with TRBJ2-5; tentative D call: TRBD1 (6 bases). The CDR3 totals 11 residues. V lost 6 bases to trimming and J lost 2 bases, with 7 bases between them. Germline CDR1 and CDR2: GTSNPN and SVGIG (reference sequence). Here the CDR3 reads CACGQQETQYF. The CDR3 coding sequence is TGTGCCTGTGGACAGCAAGAGACCCAGTACTTC. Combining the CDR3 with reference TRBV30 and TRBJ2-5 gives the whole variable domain SQTIHQWPATLVQPVGSPLSLECTVEGTSNPNLYWYRQAAGRGLQLLFYSVGIGQISSEVPQNLSASRPQDRQFILSSKKLLLSDSGFYLCACGQQETQYFGPGTRLLVL.

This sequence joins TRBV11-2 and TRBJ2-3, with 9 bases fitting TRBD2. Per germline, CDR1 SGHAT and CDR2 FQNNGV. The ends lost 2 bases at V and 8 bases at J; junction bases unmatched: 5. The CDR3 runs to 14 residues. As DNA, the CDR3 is TGTGCCAGCAGCTTACGGGTAGCGGGAGTTACGCAGTATTTT. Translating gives CASSLRVAGVTQYF.

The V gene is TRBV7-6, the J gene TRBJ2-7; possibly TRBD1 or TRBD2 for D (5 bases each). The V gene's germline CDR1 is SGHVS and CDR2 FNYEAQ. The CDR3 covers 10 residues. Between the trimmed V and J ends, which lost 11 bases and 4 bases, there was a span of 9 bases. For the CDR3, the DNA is TGTGCCCCCTGGGGGTACGAGCAGTACTTC. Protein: CAPWGYEQYF.

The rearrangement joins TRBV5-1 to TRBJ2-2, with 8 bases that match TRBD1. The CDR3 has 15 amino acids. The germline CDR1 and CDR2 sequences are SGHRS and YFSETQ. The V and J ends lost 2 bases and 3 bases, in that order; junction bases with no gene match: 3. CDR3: CASSFSTGDTGELFF. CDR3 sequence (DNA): TGCGCCAGCAGCTTTTCGACAGGGGACACCGGGGAGCTGTTTTTT.

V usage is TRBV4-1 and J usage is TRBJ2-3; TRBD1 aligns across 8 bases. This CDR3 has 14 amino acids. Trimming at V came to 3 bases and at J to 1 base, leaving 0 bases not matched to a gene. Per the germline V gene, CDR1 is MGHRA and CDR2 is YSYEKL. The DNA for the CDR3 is TGCGCCAGCAGCCAGACAGGGGGCACAGATACGCAGTATTTT. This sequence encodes CASSQTGGTDTQYF.

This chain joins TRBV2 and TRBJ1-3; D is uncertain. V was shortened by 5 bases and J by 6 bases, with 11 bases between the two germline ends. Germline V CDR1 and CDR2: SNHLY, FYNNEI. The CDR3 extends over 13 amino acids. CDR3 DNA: TGTGCCAGCAGTTCCGACAACCAAAACACCATATATTTT. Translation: CASSSDNQNTIYF. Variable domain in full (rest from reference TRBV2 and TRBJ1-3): EPEVTQTPSHQVTQMGQEVILRCVPISNHLYFYWYRQILGQKVEFLVSFYNNEISEKSEIFDDQFSVERPDGSNFTLKIRSTKLEDSAMYFCASSSDNQNTIYFGEGSWLTVV.

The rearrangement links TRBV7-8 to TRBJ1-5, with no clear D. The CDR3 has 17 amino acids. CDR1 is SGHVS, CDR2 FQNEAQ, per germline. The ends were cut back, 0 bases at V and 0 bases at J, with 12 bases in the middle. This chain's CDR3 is CASSLARLKSSNQPQHF. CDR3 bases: TGTGCCAGCAGCTTAGCGCGGCTCAAATCTAGCAATCAGCCCCAGCATTTT.

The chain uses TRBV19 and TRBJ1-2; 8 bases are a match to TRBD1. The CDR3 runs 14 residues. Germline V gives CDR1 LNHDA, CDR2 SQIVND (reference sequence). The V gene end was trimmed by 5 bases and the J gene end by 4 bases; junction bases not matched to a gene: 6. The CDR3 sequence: CASSLGTGRYGYTF. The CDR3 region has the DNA TGTGCCAGTAGTCTAGGGACAGGTCGCTATGGCTACACCTTC.

The CDR3 protein is CANIRDSVPYEQYF. The CDR3, as DNA: TGCGCCAACATAAGGGACAGCGTTCCCTACGAGCAGTACTTC. V usage is TRBV5-1 and J usage is TRBJ2-7; 7 bases match TRBD1. J lost 2 bases, V lost 9 bases, and 11 bases had no gene match. Germline CDR1 and CDR2: SGHRS and YFSETQ. The CDR3 consists of 14 residues. The whole variable domain, filled in from reference TRBV5-1 and TRBJ2-7, reads KAGVTQTPRYLIKTRGQQVTLSCSPISGHRSVSWYQQTPGQGLQFLFEYFSETQRNKGNFPGRFSGRQFSNSRSEMNVSTLELGDSALYLCANIRDSVPYEQYFGPGTRLTVT.

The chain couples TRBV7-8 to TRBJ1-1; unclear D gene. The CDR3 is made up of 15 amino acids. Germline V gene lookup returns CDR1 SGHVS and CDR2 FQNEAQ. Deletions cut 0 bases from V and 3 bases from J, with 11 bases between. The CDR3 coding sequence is TGTGCCAGCAGCTTAGCGTCCCGGGCAGACACTGAAGCTTTCTTT. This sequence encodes CASSLASRADTEAFF. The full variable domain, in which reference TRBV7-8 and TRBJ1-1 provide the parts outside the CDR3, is GAGVSQSPRYKVAKRGQDVALRCDPISGHVSLFWYQQALGQGPEFLTYFQNEAQLDKSGLPSDRFFAERPEGSVSTLKIQRTQQEDSAVYLCASSLASRADTEAFFGQGTRLTVV.